These 9 T cell receptor beta chains were sequenced from one sample in a study of CD8+ T cells in alopecia areata (dated by TCRdb to about 2018). Receptor libraries were prepared by the immunoSEQ multiplex PCR assay. For TCR sequencing, RNA was extracted from every sample and reverse transcribed into cDNA to serve as template. Here the immuneACCESS table is served through TCRdb, limited to in-frame sequences with V and J called. Missing clones are a known gap in these copies; in checked studies unresolved V genes cover under half, and the rest lacks a known reason. The table for this sample lists about 42,000 clones; roughly two thirds of them were counted only once. The ten largest clones add up to 20% to 25% of the sample. The meaning of the sample's time point label: around 4 weeks on oral tofacitinib. What this sample's treatment or condition label stands for: oral pan-JAK inhibitor, 5-10 mg twice daily.

Sample: CD8+ T cells sorted from blood, taken at week 4, from a patient treated with tofacitinib. Source of these receptors: a human donor with alopecia areata.

The gene calls are TRBV4-3 and TRBJ1-2; D is possibly TRBD1 (6 bases). The ends were cut back, 1 base at V and 4 bases at J, with 10 bases in the middle. Germline CDR1 and CDR2: LGHNA and YSLEER. This CDR3 contains 14 residues. The CDR3, as DNA: TGCGCCAGCAGCCAAGTTCGGGGGCCCTATGGCTACACCTTC. Encoded protein: CASSQVRGPYGYTF.

The V gene is TRBV27, the J gene TRBJ2-1; 9 nucleotides match TRBD2. CDR3 length equals 15 residues. Germline V gene sequence: CDR1 MNHEY, CDR2 SMNVEV (reference sequence). Losses at the gene ends were 8 bases for V and 4 bases for J; bases not matched to a gene: 9. The CDR3 DNA follows: TGTGCCAGCTCCCCTAGCGGGAACGTTTACAATGAGCAGTTCTTC. Amino acid sequence: CASSPSGNVYNEQFF.

J is TRBJ1-6 and V is TRBV7-3, with TRBD1 as a possible D gene (6 bases). In germline, CDR1 is SGHTA, CDR2 FQGTGA. This CDR3 has 16 amino acids. Trimming took 2 bases from V and 7 from J, leaving 15 bases between them. The CDR3 protein is CASSLGGARKNSPLHF. The CDR3 DNA reads TGTGCCAGCAGCTTAGGGGGGGCCCGGAAGAATTCACCCCTCCACTTT.

This clone was observed a few times. V and J are TRBV29-1 and TRBJ2-5; weak D call: TRBD2 (5 bases). Looked up from germline, CDR1 is SQVTM and CDR2 is ANQGSEA. The CDR3 sequence is 11 residues long. Trimming stripped 7 bases from V and 5 bases from J, with 11 bases between. CDR3 protein: CSAPSGETQYF. The CDR3 DNA sequence: TGCAGCGCCCCGTCGGGGGAGACCCAGTACTTC.

This sequence joins TRBV29-1 and TRBJ2-1, with a possible D match to TRBD2 (5 bases). V gave up 7 bases and J gave up 9 bases, with 19 bases separating them. The CDR3 length is 13 residues. Germline lookup yields CDR1 SQVTM and CDR2 ANQGSEA. Here the CDR3 DNA reads TGCAGCGACCAGACTACCGGGGATGGTGAGCAGTTCTTC. Protein: CSDQTTGDGEQFF.

The chain combines TRBV2 with TRBJ2-1; D might be TRBD1 (6 bases). The CDR3 is made up of 14 amino acids. V was trimmed by 2 bases and J by 5 bases, leaving 10 bases between them. Germline V gene data show CDR1 as SNHLY and CDR2 as FYNNEI. CDR3 loop: CASSEPDRHNEQFF. CDR3 nucleotide sequence: TGTGCCAGCAGTGAACCCGACAGGCACAATGAGCAGTTCTTC. The full variable domain, rest sourced from reference TRBV2 and TRBJ2-1, is EPEVTQTPSHQVTQMGQEVILRCVPISNHLYFYWYRQILGQKVEFLVSFYNNEISEKSEIFDDQFSVERPDGSNFTLKIRSTKLEDSAMYFCASSEPDRHNEQFFGPGTRLTVL.

The chain couples TRBV27 to TRBJ2-3; D unclear. Germline V gene sequence: CDR1 MNHEY, CDR2 SMNVEV (reference sequence). The CDR3 spans 13 residues. V dropped 5 bases and J dropped 6 bases, with 12 bases sitting between them. In nucleotides, the CDR3 is TGTGCCAGCAGTCCAGGTCTGCGGGATACGCAGTATTTT. It yields the protein CASSPGLRDTQYF.

This clone was counted only a few times. The rearrangement uses TRBV6-5 and TRBJ2-1; 10 bases are a match to TRBD2. With V trimmed by 3 bases and J by 10 bases, 3 bases remained unmatched. The CDR3 loop spans 13 amino acids. Germline loops: CDR1 MNHEY, CDR2 SVGAGI. The CDR3 sequence is CASSYGSGGEQFF. CDR3 nucleotides: TGTGCCAGCAGTTATGGTAGCGGGGGGGAGCAGTTCTTC.

The rearrangement joins TRBV29-1 to TRBJ2-2; 7 positions match TRBD1. The trim removed 4 bases at V and 4 bases at J, leaving 0 bases unmatched. Germline-derived CDR1 and CDR2 are SQVTM and ANQGSEA. This CDR3 spans 12 amino acids. Written as DNA, the CDR3 is TGCAGCGTTGCAGGGGGCACCGGGGAGCTGTTTTTT. This gives the protein CSVAGGTGELFF.